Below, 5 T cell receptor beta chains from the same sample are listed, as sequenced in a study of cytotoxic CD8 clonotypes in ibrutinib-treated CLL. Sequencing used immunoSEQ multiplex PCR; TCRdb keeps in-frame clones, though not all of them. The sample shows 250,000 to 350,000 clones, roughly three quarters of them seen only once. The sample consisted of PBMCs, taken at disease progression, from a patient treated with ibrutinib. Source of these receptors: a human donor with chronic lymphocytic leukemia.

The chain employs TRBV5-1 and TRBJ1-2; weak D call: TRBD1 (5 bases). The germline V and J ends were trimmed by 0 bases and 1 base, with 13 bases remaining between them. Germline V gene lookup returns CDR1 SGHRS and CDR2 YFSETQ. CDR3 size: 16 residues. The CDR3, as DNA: TGCGCCAGCAGCTTGGTTTCGGCGGGGGATAACTATGGCTACACCTTC. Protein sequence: CASSLVSAGDNYGYTF.

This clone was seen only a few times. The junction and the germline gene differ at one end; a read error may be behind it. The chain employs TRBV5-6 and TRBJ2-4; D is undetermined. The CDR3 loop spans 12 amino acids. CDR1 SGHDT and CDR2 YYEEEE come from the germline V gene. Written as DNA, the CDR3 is TGTGCCAGCAGCTTGGCCGACCTTCGGCCCGACTTC. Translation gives CASSLADLRPDF.

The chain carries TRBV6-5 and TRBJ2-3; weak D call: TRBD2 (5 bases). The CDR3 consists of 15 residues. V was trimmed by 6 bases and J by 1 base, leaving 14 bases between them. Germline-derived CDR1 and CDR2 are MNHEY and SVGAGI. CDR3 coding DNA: TGTGCCAGCAGCCCCGGGGTGAGTGGCACAGATACGCAGTATTTT. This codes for CASSPGVSGTDTQYF.

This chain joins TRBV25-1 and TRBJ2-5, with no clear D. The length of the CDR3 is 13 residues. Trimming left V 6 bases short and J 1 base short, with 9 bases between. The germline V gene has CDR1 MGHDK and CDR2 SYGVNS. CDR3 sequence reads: CASSPYSQETQYF. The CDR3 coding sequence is TGTGCCAGCAGCCCCTACTCCCAAGAGACCCAGTACTTC.

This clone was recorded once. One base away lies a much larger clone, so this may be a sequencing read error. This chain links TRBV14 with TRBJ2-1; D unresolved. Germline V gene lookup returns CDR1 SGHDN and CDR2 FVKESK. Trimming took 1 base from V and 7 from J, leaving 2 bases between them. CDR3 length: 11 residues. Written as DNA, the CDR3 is TGTGCCAGCAGCCAAGTAAATGAGCAGTTCTTC. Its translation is CASSQVNEQFF.